These 18 T cell receptor beta chains share one sample of origin, sequenced in a study of early T cells in non-severe SARS-CoV-2 infection. Each CDR3 protein is one row after TCRdb ran MiXCR on the 5' RACE reads. Among roughly 51,000 distinct CDR3 sequences listed, roughly 7.1% were seen once. Sequenced here: whole blood, sampled at baseline. The receptors originated from an adult who was a healthcare worker with PCR-confirmed SARS-CoV-2 infection or an uninfected control (not recorded which).

V usage is TRBV29-1 and J usage is TRBJ2-7, with D possibly matching TRBD2 (5 bases). The V end was cut by 4 bases, the J end by 6 bases, with 16 bases between. There are 13 residues in the CDR3. Germline CDR1 reads SQVTM; CDR2 reads ANQGSEA. In DNA form, the CDR3 reads TGCAGCGTTGTCTACGGGATGGGCGGCGAGCAGTACTTC. Its translation: CSVVYGMGGEQYF.

The J gene is TRBJ2-5, the V gene TRBV20-1; 16 bases are shared with TRBD2. CDR1 and CDR2 (germline): DFQATT, SNEGSKA (reference sequence). V was pared by 8 bases and J by 4 bases, with 10 bases of the junction left unmatched. CDR3 length equals 16 residues. DNA of the CDR3: TGCAGTCCTGAGACCGGGACTAGCGGGAGGGGAGAGACCCAGTACTTC. Its translation is CSPETGTSGRGETQYF.

This clonotype was seen more than once but under ten times. The chain links TRBV5-1 to TRBJ2-7; D is perhaps TRBD2 (6 bases). This CDR3 contains 13 residues. CDR1 and CDR2 from the germline V gene are SGHRS and YFSETQ. The V end was cut by 4 bases, the J end by 6 bases, with 14 bases between. CDR3 in DNA: TGCGCCAGCAGCAGCAGGGAGGCTGGCGAGCAGTACTTC. The encoded protein is CASSSREAGEQYF.

The rearrangement links TRBV29-1 to TRBJ1-3, with D perhaps TRBD1 (5 bases). CDR3 size: 14 residues. V lost 4 bases to trimming and J lost 3 bases, with 13 bases between them. Germline loops: CDR1 SQVTM, CDR2 ANQGSEA. This chain's CDR3 is CSVGAGSSGNTIYF. The CDR3 region has the DNA TGCAGCGTTGGAGCAGGGTCGAGTGGAAACACCATATATTTT.

This clonotype was detected only a few times. The chain carries TRBV12-3 or TRBV12-4 and TRBJ1-4; 9 nucleotides match TRBD1. V shed 5 bases and J 8 bases; nucleotides not matched to a gene: 15. The CDR3 has 17 residues. The CDR3 region has the DNA TGTGCCAGCAGTCCTCAACTTCGGACAGGGGTCCGAGAAAAACTGTTTTTT. This translates into CASSPQLRTGVREKLFF.

This clonotype was seen only a few times. The CDR3 loop reads CASRLGGSTDTQYF. The CDR3, as DNA: TGTGCCAGCCGACTGGGGGGTAGCACAGATACGCAGTATTTT. The rearrangement links TRBV19 to TRBJ2-3, with D perhaps TRBD2 (6 bases). V shed 9 bases and J shed 0 bases, with 13 bases lying between them. CDR1 is LNHDA and CDR2 is SQIVND in the germline V gene (reference sequence). The CDR3 runs 14 residues.

This clonotype showed up just a few times. This chain connects TRBV6-5 to TRBJ2-3, with TRBD2 matching over 7 bases. CDR3 size: 15 residues. Looked up from germline, CDR1 is MNHEY and CDR2 is SVGAGI. V lost 3 bases to trimming and J lost 0 bases; unmatched junction nucleotides: 3. The CDR3 loop is CASSYGLDSTDTQYF. Written as DNA, the CDR3 is TGTGCCAGCAGTTATGGACTAGACAGCACAGATACGCAGTATTTT.

This chain uses TRBV11-2 with TRBJ2-1; D is unclear. Trimming took off 2 bases at V and 3 bases at J, with 11 bases between the two ends. The CDR3 loop spans 15 amino acids. Per germline, CDR1 SGHAT and CDR2 FQNNGV. CDR3 sequence: CASSLRLQNYNEQFF. In nucleotides, the CDR3 is TGTGCCAGCAGCTTAAGGTTACAGAACTACAATGAGCAGTTCTTC. Complete variable domain (other parts from reference TRBV11-2 and TRBJ2-1): EAGVAQSPRYKIIEKRQSVAFWCNPISGHATLYWYQQILGQGPKLLIQFQNNGVVDDSQLPKDRFSAERLKGVDSTLKIQPAKLEDSAVYLCASSLRLQNYNEQFFGPGTRLTVL.

Points on this clonotype: One end of the junction varies from germline; a read error may be responsible. The chain uses TRBV7-9 and TRBJ2-7; possible D gene TRBD1, 6 bases. The CDR3 is 14 amino acids. Germline CDR1 is SEHNR and CDR2 is FQNEAQ (reference sequence). CDR3 sequence (DNA): TGTACCAGCAGCTCACAGGGTTTCGGGTACGAGCAGTACTTC. Translated: CTSSSQGFGYEQYF. Together with reference TRBV7-9 and TRBJ2-7, the CDR3 gives the full variable domain: DTGVSQNPRHKITKRGQNVTFRCDPISEHNRLYWYRQTLGQGPEFLTYFQNEAQLEKSRLLSDRFSAERPKGSFSTLEIQRTEQGDSAMYLCTSSSQGFGYEQYFGPGTRLTVT.

The J gene is TRBJ2-5, the V gene TRBV7-3; D tentatively fits TRBD1 or TRBD2 (5 bases each). V lost 2 bases and J lost 3, with 7 bases in between. The CDR3 sequence is 13 residues long. Germline V gene data show CDR1 as SGHTA and CDR2 as FQGTGA. The CDR3 sequence: CASSLGTEETQYF. The CDR3 DNA reads as TGTGCCAGCAGCTTAGGGACGGAAGAGACCCAGTACTTC.

The V and J genes are TRBV5-1 and TRBJ2-2; D may be TRBD2 (6 bases). Looked up from germline, CDR1 is SGHRS and CDR2 is YFSETQ. The CDR3 length is 14 residues. Trimming left V 0 bases short and J 7 bases short, with 10 bases between. The CDR3 spells CASSLGGESGELFF. The CDR3 nucleotides are TGCGCCAGCAGCTTGGGCGGGGAGAGCGGGGAGCTGTTTTTT.

This clonotype was seen a handful of times. The gene calls are TRBV29-1 and TRBJ2-7, with a tentative D call TRBD1 (6 bases). The CDR3 runs 15 residues. V was trimmed by 5 bases and J by 0 bases, leaving 17 bases between them. Germline CDR1 is SQVTM and CDR2 is ANQGSEA. In nucleotides, the CDR3 is TGCAGCGTTAATTGGGGGCAGGGAAGCTCCTACGAGCAGTACTTC. Encoded protein: CSVNWGQGSSYEQYF.

This clonotype has just a few counts. This sequence joins TRBV4-2 and TRBJ2-3, with 8 bases identical to TRBD1. Germline V CDR1 and CDR2: LGHNA, YNFKEQ. V was clipped by 4 bases and J by 4 bases; unmatched bases: 4. There are 14 residues in the CDR3. CDR3 amino acids: CASSLTGGSDTQYF. CDR3 nucleotide sequence: TGTGCCAGCAGCCTAACAGGGGGTTCAGATACGCAGTATTTT.

Only a few counts were recorded for this clonotype. The rearrangement uses TRBV28 and TRBJ1-2; 11 nucleotides line up with TRBD1. V dropped 6 bases and J dropped 8; count of bases not matched to a gene: 11. There are 15 residues in the CDR3. The V gene's germline CDR1 is MDHEN and CDR2 SYDVKM. The CDR3 sequence: CASRVPGQGVQGYTF. CDR3 in DNA: TGTGCCAGCAGAGTACCGGGACAGGGGGTACAAGGCTACACCTTC.

This rearrangement joins TRBV20-1 to TRBJ2-5; D gene uncertain. This CDR3 has 13 residues. The germline gives CDR1 DFQATT, CDR2 SNEGSKA (reference sequence). The germline V and J ends were trimmed by 0 bases and 3 bases, with 8 bases remaining between them. The CDR3 DNA is TGCAGTGCTAGAGATCCCCCCGAAGAGACCCAGTACTTC. Encoded protein: CSARDPPEETQYF.

The rearrangement joins TRBV7-9 to TRBJ1-4; D may be TRBD1 (5 bases). V shed 5 bases and J shed 8 bases, with 15 bases lying between them. CDR3 length equals 14 residues. Germline CDR1 and CDR2: SEHNR and FQNEAQ (reference sequence). The CDR3 nucleotides are TGTGCCAGCAGCCTTGACAGACACAGCGAAAAACTGTTTTTT. Translating it yields CASSLDRHSEKLFF.

The V gene is TRBV12-3 or TRBV12-4, the J gene TRBJ2-2, with TRBD1 matching 9 bases. This CDR3 has 14 residues. The V and J ends lost 6 bases and 5 bases, in that order; junction bases with no gene match: 4. CDR3 in amino acids: CASRKGQGTGELFF. The CDR3 DNA follows: TGTGCCAGCAGAAAAGGACAGGGGACCGGGGAGCTGTTTTTT.

This clonotype was counted many times. This chain links TRBV13 with TRBJ2-1; 7 nucleotides match TRBD1. CDR1 PRHDT and CDR2 FYEKMQ come from the germline V gene (reference sequence). Trimming took 5 bases from V and 4 from J; bases not matched to a gene: 17. The CDR3 is made up of 18 amino acids. DNA of the CDR3: TGTGCCAGCAGCCCATACTACAGGGGACGGGACCTGTACAATGAGCAGTTCTTC. Its protein is CASSPYYRGRDLYNEQFF.